The rows below give T cell receptor beta chains drawn from one sample of a study of T-cell reconstitution after alpha-beta-depleted transplantation in children. One entry per CDR3 protein, called by TCRdb with MiXCR from the PCR reads. The data show 490,000 or so distinct CDR3 sequences, with around 13% seen just once and about 6% held by the top ten. Source: PBMCs from the stem cell graft donor, taken from the stem cell graft. The receptors here all came from a human donor who donated a stem cell graft to a child with combined immunodeficiency. Both conserved end residues are part of each CDR3. The D gene is left open where the match is weak. For some rows the clone size is stated as once, few or many, or as a class when expanded; others skip it.

CDR3nt	CDR3aa	j_gene	abundance	v_gene	d_gene
TGTGCCAGCAGTCGGGCAACCAACTCCTACGAGCAGTACTTC	CASSRATNSYEQYF	TRBJ2-7	-	TRBV2	-
TGTGCCAGCAGCCCCGGTCCCCTCGGGAACACTGAAGCTTTCTTT	CASSPGPLGNTEAFF	TRBJ1-1	-	TRBV12-3/TRBV12-4	-
TGTGCCAGCAGCCAGGGCCTTTACACTGAAGCTTTCTTT	CASSQGLYTEAFF	TRBJ1-1	many	TRBV25-1	-
TGTGCCAGCAGCCTCCTAGGGGGACAGGCCTATGGCTACACCTTC	CASSLLGGQAYGYTF	TRBJ1-2	few	TRBV7-2	TRBD1
TGTGCCACCAGTGATTCCCTCACCGGGGAGCTGTTTTTT	CATSDSLTGELFF	TRBJ2-2	few	TRBV24-1	-
TGTGCCAGCAGTTCGGGACTAGCGGCCCCCAATGAGCAGTTCTTC	CASSSGLAAPNEQFF	TRBJ2-1	-	TRBV27	TRBD2
TGTGCCAGCAGCTTCGAAGGAAGGCTGTTCTTC	CASSFEGRLFF	TRBJ2-1	-	TRBV9	-
TGTGCCACCAGTGATCTGGGACAGTATATTCGGACTTACAATGAGCAGTTCTTC	CATSDLGQYIRTYNEQFF	TRBJ2-1	few	TRBV24-1	TRBD1
TGTGCCAGCAGCTCCAGTAGTTCAGATACGCAGTATTTT	CASSSSSSDTQYF	TRBJ2-3	-	TRBV11-2	-
TGTGCCATCACACCGGGACAGGGCTACGAGCAGTACTTC	CAITPGQGYEQYF	TRBJ2-7	few	TRBV10-3	TRBD1
TGTGCCACCAGTGAGGGTCAGGGGGCTATCTACAATGAGCAGTTCTTC	CATSEGQGAIYNEQFF	TRBJ2-1	many	TRBV24-1	TRBD1
TGTGCCAGTAGTCCTACCCGGACTAGCGGTAACACCGGGGAGCTGTTTTTT	CASSPTRTSGNTGELFF	TRBJ2-2	few	TRBV19	TRBD2
TGTGCCAGCAGCTTGAGCGGGGCCGACCAAGAGACCCAGTACTTC	CASSLSGADQETQYF	TRBJ2-5	few	TRBV12-3/TRBV12-4	TRBD2
TGCGCCAGCAGCCAAGAATTCCGCGGCATGACAGATACGCAGTATTTT	CASSQEFRGMTDTQYF	TRBJ2-3	-	TRBV4-1	-
TGTGCCAGCATCCAAGTAAACATGAATCATGGCTACACCTTC	CASIQVNMNHGYTF	TRBJ1-2	-	TRBV3-1	-
TGTGCCATCATGGGGGTGACTTACAATGAGCAGTTCTTC	CAIMGVTYNEQFF	TRBJ2-1	-	TRBV10-3	-
TGTGCCACCAGTGATTTAGTTAGCGGCAACTACGAGCAGTACTTC	CATSDLVSGNYEQYF	TRBJ2-7	few	TRBV24-1	-
TGTGCCAGCAGCTTAGGGGGGCGAATCTACGAGCAGTACTTC	CASSLGGRIYEQYF	TRBJ2-7	-	TRBV7-2	-
TGCAGCGTTGAATACGGAGGGGTCACCGGGGAGCTGTTTTTT	CSVEYGGVTGELFF	TRBJ2-2	few	TRBV29-1	-
TGCGCCAGCAGCCAATGGGGCCGGGACACTGAAGCTTTCTTT	CASSQWGRDTEAFF	TRBJ1-1	few	TRBV4-3	-
TGTGCCAGCAGCTTAGATGGGAAAAAACTGACGATCCTGCTCCAAGAGACCCAGTACTTC	CASSLDGKKLTILLQETQYF	TRBJ2-5	-	TRBV11-2	-
TGTGCCACCCAGAGCTCCTACAATGAGCAGTTCTTC	CATQSSYNEQFF	TRBJ2-1	-	TRBV2	-
TGTGCCAGCCATTCGACGGGACAGAGACTCTATGGCTACACCTTC	CASHSTGQRLYGYTF	TRBJ1-2	few	TRBV11-2	TRBD1
TGTGCCAGCAGCCCGATAGGAGGAATCCGGACTGAAGCTTTCTTT	CASSPIGGIRTEAFF	TRBJ1-1	-	TRBV12-3/TRBV12-4	-
TGTGCCTGGAGTGGGAAGGACATCTTCATGAACACTGAAGCTTTCTTT	CAWSGKDIFMNTEAFF	TRBJ1-1	few	TRBV30	-
TGTGCCAGCAGCTCAGGTGGAAATACGCAGTATTTT	CASSSGGNTQYF	TRBJ2-3	many	TRBV12-3/TRBV12-4	-
TGTGCCAGCTCGGGGCTAGCGGGAGGGCCGACCCAGTACTTC	CASSGLAGGPTQYF	TRBJ2-5	few	TRBV7-9	TRBD2
TGTGCCAGCAGTCGGTGGACTAGCGGTCCTAGCACAGATACGCAGTATTTT	CASSRWTSGPSTDTQYF	TRBJ2-3	few	TRBV12-3/TRBV12-4	TRBD2
TGTGCCAGCAGTCCCGGGACAGGGTGGAGCTCCTACAATGAGCAGTTCTTC	CASSPGTGWSSYNEQFF	TRBJ2-1	-	TRBV28	TRBD1
TGCAGCGTTGTGGGGAGTGAGCAGTTCTTC	CSVVGSEQFF	TRBJ2-1	many	TRBV29-1	-
TGTGCCAGCAGCTCCTACAACTACGAGCAGTACTTC	CASSSYNYEQYF	TRBJ2-7	few	TRBV7-9	-